Listed below are T cell receptor beta chains from one sample, sequenced in a study of beta chain features in type 1 diabetes. The table came from immunoSEQ multiplex PCR; TCRdb's copy has only in-frame clones and leaves some out. The profile shows around 290,000 clones, 8% of them singletons. The sequencing sample was made of central memory CD4+ T cells from blood. These receptors came from a woman aged 18-29 years in good health. The CDR3 runs from the conserved cysteine through the conserved F or W. D genes are given only for firm matches. Part of the rows lack a size; the others show once, few, many or a class for expanded clones.

d_call: .; clone_size: .; j_call: TRBJ2-1; v_call: TRBV21-1; cdr3_aa: CASSKEIRQTNEQFF; cdr3_nt: TGTGCCAGCAGCAAAGAAATCCGACAGACTAATGAGCAGTTCTTC
d_call: TRBD2; clone_size: .; j_call: TRBJ2-1; v_call: TRBV5-1; cdr3_aa: CASSFTLAGDNEQFF; cdr3_nt: TGCGCCAGCAGCTTTACACTAGCGGGAGACAATGAGCAGTTCTTC
d_call: .; clone_size: many; j_call: TRBJ2-7; v_call: TRBV7-2; cdr3_aa: CASSPASEQYF; cdr3_nt: TGTGCCAGCAGCCCCGCTAGTGAGCAGTACTTC
d_call: TRBD1; clone_size: .; j_call: TRBJ1-1; v_call: TRBV5-1; cdr3_aa: CASNYGQGNTEAFF; cdr3_nt: TGCGCCAGTAATTATGGACAGGGGAACACTGAAGCTTTCTTT
d_call: .; clone_size: .; j_call: TRBJ2-3; v_call: TRBV9; cdr3_aa: CASSVPDTDTQYF; cdr3_nt: TGTGCCAGCAGCGTCCCTGACACAGATACGCAGTATTTT
d_call: TRBD2; clone_size: many; j_call: TRBJ2-2; v_call: TRBV14; cdr3_aa: CASSQLPGLASTGELFF; cdr3_nt: TGTGCCAGCAGCCAGCTGCCGGGACTAGCCTCCACCGGGGAGCTGTTTTTT
d_call: .; clone_size: many; j_call: TRBJ1-2; v_call: TRBV19; cdr3_aa: CASSPYRENYGYTF; cdr3_nt: TGTGCCAGTAGTCCCTACAGGGAAAACTATGGCTACACCTTC
d_call: .; clone_size: .; j_call: TRBJ1-1; v_call: TRBV6-5; cdr3_aa: CASRREGNTEAFF; cdr3_nt: TGTGCCAGCAGGAGGGAGGGGAACACTGAAGCTTTCTTT
d_call: .; clone_size: many; j_call: TRBJ1-3; v_call: TRBV10-3; cdr3_aa: CAITSPYPGNTIYF; cdr3_nt: TGTGCCATCACATCCCCCTACCCTGGAAACACCATATATTTT
d_call: TRBD2; clone_size: few; j_call: TRBJ2-5; v_call: TRBV25-1; cdr3_aa: CASSDSRGGQETQYF; cdr3_nt: TGTGCCAGCAGTGACTCGCGGGGGGGCCAAGAGACCCAGTACTTC
d_call: TRBD1; clone_size: few; j_call: TRBJ1-2; v_call: TRBV4-1; cdr3_aa: CASSQETGDYGYTF; cdr3_nt: TGCGCCAGCAGCCAAGAGACAGGGGACTATGGCTACACCTTC
d_call: TRBD2; clone_size: many; j_call: TRBJ2-5; v_call: TRBV7-2; cdr3_aa: CASTRRLAGTQETQYF; cdr3_nt: TGTGCCAGCACCCGCCGACTAGCGGGAACGCAAGAGACCCAGTACTTC
d_call: .; clone_size: .; j_call: TRBJ2-1; v_call: TRBV9; cdr3_aa: CASSVAQGSSYNEQFF; cdr3_nt: TGTGCCAGCAGCGTAGCTCAGGGGAGCTCCTACAATGAGCAGTTCTTC
d_call: .; clone_size: .; j_call: TRBJ1-1; v_call: TRBV15; cdr3_aa: CATSSALSGTADTEAFF; cdr3_nt: TGTGCCACCAGCAGCGCCTTGTCCGGGACGGCTGACACTGAAGCTTTCTTT
d_call: .; clone_size: .; j_call: TRBJ2-5; v_call: TRBV30; cdr3_aa: CAWSPQGPETQYF; cdr3_nt: TGTGCCTGGAGCCCCCAGGGGCCAGAGACCCAGTACTTC
d_call: .; clone_size: few; j_call: TRBJ2-5; v_call: TRBV7-8; cdr3_aa: CAPLGEKVPKETQYF; cdr3_nt: TGTGCCCCGCTGGGCGAAAAAGTCCCGAAAGAGACCCAGTACTTC
d_call: .; clone_size: .; j_call: TRBJ2-7; v_call: TRBV6-1; cdr3_aa: CASRPSPYEQYF; cdr3_nt: TGTGCCAGCAGACCCAGCCCCTACGAGCAGTACTTC
d_call: .; clone_size: .; j_call: TRBJ2-1; v_call: TRBV7-2; cdr3_aa: CASTMHGTPEQFF; cdr3_nt: TGTGCCAGCACCATGCATGGGACTCCGGAGCAGTTCTTC
d_call: .; clone_size: many; j_call: TRBJ1-1; v_call: TRBV7-9; cdr3_aa: CASSWGQNTEAFF; cdr3_nt: TGTGCCAGCAGCTGGGGACAGAACACTGAAGCTTTCTTT
d_call: TRBD1; clone_size: few; j_call: TRBJ2-2; v_call: TRBV7-9; cdr3_aa: CASTQTGGTGELFF; cdr3_nt: TGTGCCAGCACACAGACAGGGGGCACCGGGGAGCTGTTTTTT
d_call: .; clone_size: many; j_call: TRBJ2-5; v_call: TRBV28; cdr3_aa: CASSLGVQKTQYF; cdr3_nt: TGTGCCAGCAGTTTAGGGGTACAGAAGACCCAGTACTTC
d_call: .; clone_size: few; j_call: TRBJ2-3; v_call: TRBV11-3; cdr3_aa: CASSLGGTQYF; cdr3_nt: TGTGCCAGCAGCTTAGGGGGTACGCAGTATTTT
d_call: TRBD1; clone_size: .; j_call: TRBJ1-5; v_call: TRBV7-2; cdr3_aa: CASSATGGGQPQHF; cdr3_nt: TGTGCCAGCAGCGCCACAGGGGGAGGCCAGCCCCAGCATTTT
d_call: .; clone_size: .; j_call: TRBJ2-1; v_call: TRBV18; cdr3_aa: CASSPRVGNEQFF; cdr3_nt: TGTGCCAGCTCACCCAGGGTAGGCAATGAGCAGTTCTTC
d_call: TRBD1; clone_size: few; j_call: TRBJ2-3; v_call: TRBV7-3; cdr3_aa: CASSLSGTGGGTDTQYF; cdr3_nt: TGTGCCAGCAGCTTAAGTGGGACAGGGGGCGGCACAGATACGCAGTATTTT
d_call: .; clone_size: .; j_call: TRBJ1-4; v_call: TRBV6-5; cdr3_aa: CASSYSDEKLFF; cdr3_nt: TGTGCCAGCAGTTACTCAGATGAAAAACTGTTTTTT
d_call: TRBD1; clone_size: few; j_call: TRBJ1-6; v_call: TRBV28; cdr3_aa: CASSASTGVNSPLHF; cdr3_nt: TGTGCCAGCAGCGCATCGACAGGGGTGAATTCACCCCTCCACTTT
d_call: .; clone_size: few; j_call: TRBJ2-3; v_call: TRBV18; cdr3_aa: CASSPPPLTNTQYF; cdr3_nt: TGTGCCAGCTCACCCCCTCCACTGACAAATACGCAGTATTTT
d_call: .; clone_size: .; j_call: TRBJ2-5; v_call: TRBV5-1; cdr3_aa: CASSGTYTLQETQYF; cdr3_nt: TGCGCCAGTTCCGGGACTTATACGCTCCAAGAGACCCAGTACTTC
d_call: TRBD2; clone_size: few; j_call: TRBJ2-1; v_call: TRBV7-2; cdr3_aa: CASSVQLAGEVEQFF; cdr3_nt: TGTGCCAGCAGCGTCCAACTAGCGGGAGAGGTTGAGCAGTTCTTC
d_call: TRBD1; clone_size: .; j_call: TRBJ1-1; v_call: TRBV6-5; cdr3_aa: CATSPGQGGGTEAFF; cdr3_nt: TGTGCCACTTCCCCGGGACAGGGGGGAGGTACTGAAGCTTTCTTT
d_call: .; clone_size: many; j_call: TRBJ1-1; v_call: TRBV10-3; cdr3_aa: CAISEPTGALGHTEAFF; cdr3_nt: TGTGCCATCAGTGAGCCAACCGGGGCACTTGGCCACACTGAAGCTTTCTTT
d_call: .; clone_size: .; j_call: TRBJ1-2; v_call: TRBV6-6; cdr3_aa: CASSSTGYGYTF; cdr3_nt: TGTGCCAGCAGCTCAACCGGCTATGGCTACACCTTC
d_call: TRBD1; clone_size: many; j_call: TRBJ1-3; v_call: TRBV30; cdr3_aa: CAGGQYSGNTIYF; cdr3_nt: TGTGCCGGGGGACAGTACTCTGGAAACACCATATATTTT
d_call: TRBD2; clone_size: many; j_call: TRBJ2-5; v_call: TRBV10-3; cdr3_aa: CAISLTSGGETQYF; cdr3_nt: TGTGCCATCAGCCTGACTAGCGGGGGAGAGACCCAGTACTTC
d_call: .; clone_size: .; j_call: TRBJ1-2; v_call: TRBV12-5; cdr3_aa: CASMGFNGYTF; cdr3_nt: TGTGCTAGTATGGGTTTTAATGGCTACACCTTC
d_call: .; clone_size: .; j_call: TRBJ2-2; v_call: TRBV5-6; cdr3_aa: CASSLALTGELFF; cdr3_nt: TGTGCCAGCAGCTTGGCACTTACCGGGGAGCTGTTTTTT
d_call: .; clone_size: .; j_call: TRBJ2-5; v_call: TRBV19; cdr3_aa: CASSTTGQETQYF; cdr3_nt: TGTGCCAGTAGTACGACAGGTCAAGAGACCCAGTACTTC
d_call: .; clone_size: .; j_call: TRBJ2-1; v_call: TRBV7-2; cdr3_aa: CASSSGTRNEQFF; cdr3_nt: TGTGCCAGCAGCTCCGGGACCCGGAATGAGCAGTTCTTC